This T cell receptor (beta chain) was recorded in a study of blood T cell repertoires in COVID-19. Study as a whole: COVID-19 samples collected from the United States, Italy and Spain covered acute and convalescent phases. PBMCs, B-cell-depleted T cells, or T cells provided the cDNA or gDNA that made up the material.

The CDR3 consists of 17 residues. In germline, CDR1 is LGHNA, CDR2 YNFKEQ. With 0 bases removed from V and 0 bases from J, the gap between germline ends came to 12 bases. Original processing methods: Quantification of nucleated cells was approximated via reference gene primer amplification. Here immunoSEQ multiplex PCR was the method, and the copy in TCRdb shows in-frame clones only, minus some. The DNA was the basis for D and trimming; V, J and clone size are from that table. The sample yields some 120,000 clones, around three quarters seen once. This TCR was recovered from a woman aged 70-85 years with acute or convalescent COVID-19. The sample comprised peripheral blood. The chain has TRBV4-2 and TRBJ1-3; no firm D call. The CDR3 sequence is CASSQEGTVGSGNTIYF. CDR3 coding DNA: TGTGCCAGCAGCCAAGAAGGAACAGTAGGCTCTGGAAACACCATATATTTT.